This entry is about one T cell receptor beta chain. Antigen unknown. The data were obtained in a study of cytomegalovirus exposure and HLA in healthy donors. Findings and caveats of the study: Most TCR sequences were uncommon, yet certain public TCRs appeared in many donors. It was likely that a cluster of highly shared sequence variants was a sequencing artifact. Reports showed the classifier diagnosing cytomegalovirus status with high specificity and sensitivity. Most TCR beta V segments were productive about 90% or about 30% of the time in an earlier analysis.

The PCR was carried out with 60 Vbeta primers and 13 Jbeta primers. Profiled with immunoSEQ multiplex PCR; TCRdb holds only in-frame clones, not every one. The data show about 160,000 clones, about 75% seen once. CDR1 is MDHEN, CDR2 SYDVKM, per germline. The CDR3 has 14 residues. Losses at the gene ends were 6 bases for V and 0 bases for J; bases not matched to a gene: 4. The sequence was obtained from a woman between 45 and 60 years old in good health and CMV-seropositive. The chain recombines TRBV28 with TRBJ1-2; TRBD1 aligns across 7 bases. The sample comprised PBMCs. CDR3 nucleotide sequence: TGTGCCAGCAGGGGGACAGCATCTAACTATGGCTACACCTTC. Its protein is CASRGTASNYGYTF.